Many counts were recorded for the clone carrying this T cell receptor beta chain. No antigen is known for it. The data were obtained in a study of T-cell reconstitution after alpha-beta-depleted transplantation in children. General study findings and limits: Reported findings indicate that, about two months after transplant, alpha-beta T cells came from several hundred expanded clones, which were derived from non-depleted graft cells. Recipient T cells and thymic progenitors that survived gave rise to the high TCRbeta diversity observed at day 60 in some patients.

The library targeted TCRbeta and was prepared with unique molecular identifiers. MiXCR, applied by TCRdb to the PCR reads, yields one record per CDR3 protein. The table includes hundreds of thousands of distinct CDR3 sequences, less than 9% detected once. This CDR3 is built from 13 residues. Germline V lookup: CDR1 KGHSH, CDR2 LQKENI. V dropped 3 bases and J dropped 7 bases, with 9 bases sitting between them. The receptor was isolated from a male patient younger than 18 who had a stem cell transplant for acute lymphoblastic leukemia, so the T cells may come from the graft donor. The chain recombines TRBV18 with TRBJ2-2; D gene ambiguous. The source material was PBMCs, mostly from graft donor cells, sampled 180 days after TCRalphabeta/CD19-depleted stem cell transplant. Here the CDR3 reads CASSPEIGGELFF. The CDR3 region has the DNA TGTGCCAGCTCACCGGAAATTGGCGGGGAGCTGTTTTTT.